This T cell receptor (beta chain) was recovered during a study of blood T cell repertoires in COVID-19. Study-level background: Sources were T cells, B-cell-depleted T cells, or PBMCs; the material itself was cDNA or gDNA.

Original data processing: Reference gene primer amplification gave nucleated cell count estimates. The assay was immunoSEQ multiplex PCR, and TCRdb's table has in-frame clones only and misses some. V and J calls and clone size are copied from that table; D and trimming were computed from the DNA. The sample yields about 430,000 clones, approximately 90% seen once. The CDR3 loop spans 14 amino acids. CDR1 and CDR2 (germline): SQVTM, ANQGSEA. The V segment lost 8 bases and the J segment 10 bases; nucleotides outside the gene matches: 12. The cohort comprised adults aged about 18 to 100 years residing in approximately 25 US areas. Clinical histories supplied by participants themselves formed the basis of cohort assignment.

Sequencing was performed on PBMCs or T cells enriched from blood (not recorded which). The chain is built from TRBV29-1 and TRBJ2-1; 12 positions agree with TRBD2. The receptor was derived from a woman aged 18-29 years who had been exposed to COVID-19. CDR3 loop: CSSPALAGGSEQFF. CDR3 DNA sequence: TGCAGCTCACCCGCACTAGCGGGAGGATCCGAGCAGTTCTTC.